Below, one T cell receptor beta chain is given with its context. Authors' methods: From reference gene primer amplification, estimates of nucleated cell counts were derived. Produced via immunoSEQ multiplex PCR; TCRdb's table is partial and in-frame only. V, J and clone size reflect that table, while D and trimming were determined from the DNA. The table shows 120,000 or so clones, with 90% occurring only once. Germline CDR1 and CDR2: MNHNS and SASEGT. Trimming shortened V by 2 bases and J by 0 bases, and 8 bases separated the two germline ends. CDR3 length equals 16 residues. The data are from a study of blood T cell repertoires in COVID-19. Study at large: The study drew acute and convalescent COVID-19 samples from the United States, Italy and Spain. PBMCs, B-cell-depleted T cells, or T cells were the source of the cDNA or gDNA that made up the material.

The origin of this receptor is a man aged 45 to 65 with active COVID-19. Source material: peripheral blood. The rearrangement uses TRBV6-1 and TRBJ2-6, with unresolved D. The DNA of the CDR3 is TGTGCCAGCAGTGAAAGCCGGGTCTCTGGGGCCAACGTCCTGACTTTC. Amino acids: CASSESRVSGANVLTF.